A selection of T cell receptor beta chains follows, all from one sample in a study of blood T cell repertoires in COVID-19. Repertoires were generated with immunoSEQ multiplex PCR, while TCRdb's copy carries only in-frame clones and drops some. The sample gives about 81,000 clones, roughly 86% of which show up once; about 6.9% is in the top ten. Sequencing was carried out using peripheral blood. These receptors all stem from a human donor in a cohort sampled during active COVID-19. CDR3s include the opening cysteine and the closing phenylalanine or tryptophan. A D gene is named only where the DNA matches it firmly. A clone size is listed for some rows: how often the clone was seen (once, few, many), or a class if it is expanded.

length,V,D,J,size,DNA,CDR3
17,TRBV11-2,TRBD1,TRBJ1-2,NA,TGTGCCAGCAGCTTAGATCCCTGGGACAGGGGGCGTTATGGCTACACCTTC,CASSLDPWDRGRYGYTF
16,TRBV5-1,TRBD2,TRBJ2-5,NA,TGCGCCAGCAGCTTCGGGACTAGCGGGGGTCAAGAGACCCAGTACTTC,CASSFGTSGGQETQYF
13,TRBV24-1,NA,TRBJ1-1,NA,TGTGCCACCAGTGGGGAGGGATCCACTGAAGCTTTCTTT,CATSGEGSTEAFF
17,TRBV5-1,TRBD1,TRBJ1-3,few,TGCGCCAGCAGCCTCAAAGGGACAGGGGAGTCTGGAAACACCATATATTTT,CASSLKGTGESGNTIYF
16,TRBV5-1,NA,TRBJ2-6,NA,TGCGCCAGCAGCTTGGCCGGGGGCTCTGGGGCCAACGTCCTGACTTTC,CASSLAGGSGANVLTF
14,TRBV11-2,TRBD1,TRBJ2-1,NA,TGTGCCAGCAGCGCCACAGGGGCCTACAATGAGCAGTTCTTC,CASSATGAYNEQFF
16,TRBV5-6,NA,TRBJ2-3,NA,TGTGCCAGCAGTTACTTTCTCGAGCGGTTCAAGGATACGCAGTATTTT,CASSYFLERFKDTQYF
14,TRBV6-6,NA,TRBJ2-2,NA,TGTGCCAGCAGCCGGGGGTCGGACACCGGGGAGCTGTTTTTT,CASSRGSDTGELFF
15,TRBV6-4,TRBD2,TRBJ2-3,NA,TGTGCCAGCAGCCGGGGGGGGCGGAGGACAGATACGCAGTATTTT,CASSRGGRRTDTQYF
15,TRBV9,NA,TRBJ2-7,NA,TGTGCCAGCAGCGTAGAAGGTAGGAGTTACTACGAGCAGTACTTC,CASSVEGRSYYEQYF